The sequence of this T cell receptor beta chain was determined in a study of blood T cell repertoires in COVID-19. Across the study: Spain, Italy and the United States supplied samples that represented acute and convalescent COVID-19.

Authors' analysis steps: Amplification of reference gene primers provided the estimated nucleated cell counts. TCRdb's copy holds only in-frame clones and misses some; the assay was immunoSEQ multiplex PCR. V and J calls and clone size are as listed in that table; D and trimming were resolved from the DNA. Counted here are 90,000 to 110,000 clones, roughly 79% occurring once; the ten biggest clones make up 8% to 9.5%. V was clipped by 1 base and J by 4 bases, with 7 bases between them. CDR1 SGHDN and CDR2 FVKESK come from the germline V gene. The CDR3 spans 13 residues. This clone was recorded a few times.

The clonotype was recovered from a woman in her 70s with acute or convalescent COVID-19. Sequenced input: peripheral blood. This rearrangement joins TRBV14 to TRBJ2-5; no definite D call. DNA of the CDR3: TGTGCCAGCAGCCAAGCATCCGGAGAGACCCAGTACTTC. As protein: CASSQASGETQYF.